This paragraph covers one T cell receptor beta chain sequence. In the study's own analysis: Reference gene primers were amplified, and this amplification served to estimate nucleated cell counts. Sequencing used immunoSEQ multiplex PCR; TCRdb keeps in-frame clones, though not all of them. From that table come the V and J calls and clone size; the DNA was used to work out D and trimming. The table shows 140,000 to 150,000 clones, with approximately 78% occurring only once. This record belongs to a study of blood T cell repertoires in COVID-19. Study background: Italy, Spain and the United States were the sources of the convalescent and acute COVID-19 samples. Nucleic acid was either cDNA or gDNA, and it came from T cells, B-cell-depleted T cells, or PBMCs.

After removal of 5 bases from V and 2 bases from J, the junction contained 10 bases not matched to a gene. There are 16 residues in the CDR3. Germline values: CDR1 MGHRA, CDR2 YSYEKL. V gene TRBV4-1 combines with J gene TRBJ2-5; 8 bases fit TRBD2. The specimen was PBMCs or T cells enriched from blood (not recorded which). The source of this sequence is a woman in her forties or fifties who had recovered from COVID-19. DNA for the CDR3: TGCGCCAGCAGCTTCCCGCAGCGGGGGACTCAAGAGACCCAGTACTTC. This encodes CASSFPQRGTQETQYF.